This is a list of T cell receptor beta chains from one sample in a study of blood T cells in healthy people across ages. TCRdb reprocessed the 5' RACE reads with MiXCR, giving one entry per CDR3 protein. The sample contains 750,000 to 850,000 distinct CDR3 sequences, around 25% of which appear only once. These sequences were also reported in another study, on T cells of mothers and their children.

Sequencing was done on a sample of blood. These TCRs come from a boy between 10 and 17 years old in good health. CDR3s include the opening cysteine and the closing phenylalanine or tryptophan. The order of the fields is V gene, J gene, clone size, D gene, CDR3 DNA, CDR3 protein. A D gene is named only where the DNA matches it firmly. Clone size, where shown, is once, few, many, or a class for clones that have expanded.

V gene: TRBV7-2; J gene: TRBJ2-7; clone size: .; D gene: TRBD2; CDR3 DNA: TGTGCCAGCGCTAGCGGGAGCCCGTCTTACTACGAGCAGTACTTC; CDR3 protein: CASASGSPSYYEQYF
V gene: TRBV4-1; J gene: TRBJ1-1; clone size: .; D gene: .; CDR3 DNA: TGCGCCAGCAGCGAAATAGGGGGGGGTTTGAACACTGAAGCTTTCTTT; CDR3 protein: CASSEIGGGLNTEAFF
V gene: TRBV5-1; J gene: TRBJ2-5; clone size: .; D gene: TRBD1; CDR3 DNA: TGCGCCAGCAGCTTTAGGGAGACAGGGGACGGGACCCAGTACTTC; CDR3 protein: CASSFRETGDGTQYF
V gene: TRBV4-1; J gene: TRBJ1-3; clone size: .; D gene: .; CDR3 DNA: TGCGCCAGCAGCCAAGCGAGGGCAGACAGCTCTGGAAACACCATATATTTT; CDR3 protein: CASSQARADSSGNTIYF
V gene: TRBV7-9; J gene: TRBJ2-5; clone size: few; D gene: TRBD2; CDR3 DNA: TGTGCCAGCACCCGAACTCTCGGACTAGCGGGAGCGATCGGAGGGACCCAGTACTTC; CDR3 protein: CASTRTLGLAGAIGGTQYF
V gene: TRBV25-1; J gene: TRBJ2-3; clone size: few; D gene: .; CDR3 DNA: TGTGCCAGCAGTAACGCTCAGGGAAATACGCAGTATTTT; CDR3 protein: CASSNAQGNTQYF
V gene: TRBV7-9; J gene: TRBJ2-5; clone size: .; D gene: TRBD2; CDR3 DNA: TGTGCCAGCAGCTTAGAGGGTCTAGCGGGAGTCCCAGAGACCCAGTACTTC; CDR3 protein: CASSLEGLAGVPETQYF
V gene: TRBV27; J gene: TRBJ2-1; clone size: few; D gene: TRBD2; CDR3 DNA: TGTGCCAGCAGTTTAGGTAGCGGGGGACACAATGAGCAGTTCTTC; CDR3 protein: CASSLGSGGHNEQFF
V gene: TRBV12-3/TRBV12-4; J gene: TRBJ2-5; clone size: .; D gene: .; CDR3 DNA: TGTGCCAGCAGTTTTTTTCCGCAAGAGACCCAGTACTTC; CDR3 protein: CASSFFPQETQYF
V gene: TRBV6-4; J gene: TRBJ2-1; clone size: .; D gene: TRBD2; CDR3 DNA: TGTGCCAGCAGTGCCCGACTAGCGGGAGCCTACAATGAGCAGTTCTTC; CDR3 protein: CASSARLAGAYNEQFF
V gene: TRBV7-8; J gene: TRBJ2-7; clone size: .; D gene: TRBD2; CDR3 DNA: TGTGCCAGCAGCCCCACCACACTAGCGGACTACGAGCAGTACTTC; CDR3 protein: CASSPTTLADYEQYF